This T cell receptor (beta chain) appears in the sequencing data of a study of T cell clones after liver transplantation. About the research overall: In this trial, immunosuppression withdrawal was attempted within 2 years of liver transplant. Study observations and caveats: These preliminary findings come from unstandardized post-transplant sampling times.

This clone is medium-sized within its sample. What it recognizes is unknown. TCRbeta sequences of proliferating CFSE-low MLR cells were labeled alloreactive. Pre-transplant recipient cells responded to graft donor PBMCs, splenocytes, lymph-node cells, or third-party PBMCs. Germline V gene sequence: CDR1 SGHDT, CDR2 YYEEEE. The CDR3 spans 13 residues. V was pared by 4 bases and J by 11 bases, with 18 bases between. Produced via immunoSEQ multiplex PCR; TCRdb's table is partial and in-frame only. The data show a few thousand clones, over 25% seen once. This chain links TRBV5-6 with TRBJ1-1; maybe TRBD1 (5 bases). This TCR was sampled from a human patient who received a liver transplant. Some T cells could come from the graft donor. The sample taken for sequencing was CD4+ T cells from cultured PBMCs. The CDR3 DNA sequence: TGTGCCAGCAGCATGGACATTCGCCGTAAGGCTTTCTTT. Its translation: CASSMDIRRKAFF. Variable domain in full (rest from reference TRBV5-6 and TRBJ1-1): DAGVTQSPTHLIKTRGQQVTLRCSPKSGHDTVSWYQQALGQGPQFIFQYYEEEERQRGNFPDRFSGHQFPNYSSELNVNALLLGDSALYLCASSMDIRRKAFFGQGTRLTVV.